These 22 T cell receptor beta chains share one sample of origin, sequenced in a study of cytomegalovirus exposure and HLA in healthy donors. The PCR made use of 60 Vbeta and 13 Jbeta primers. The protocol was immunoSEQ multiplex PCR, while the TCRdb copy is restricted to in-frame clones and leaves out a portion. The sample carries about 180,000 clones, around 80% recorded once. Sequencing was performed on PBMCs. The receptors here all came from a woman aged 45-65 years in good health and CMV-seronegative.

The J gene is TRBJ1-1, the V gene TRBV5-8; D possibly corresponds to TRBD1 (6 bases). V was clipped by 0 bases and J by 9 bases, with 12 bases between them. The CDR3 totals 13 residues. Germline CDR1 and CDR2: SGHTS and YDEGEE. The CDR3 DNA reads TGTGCCAGCAGCTTGGGACAGGACTCGCAAGCTTTCTTT. This translates into CASSLGQDSQAFF.

The gene calls are TRBV4-3 and TRBJ1-1, with 7 bases lining up with TRBD1. The CDR3 sequence is 16 residues long. Unmatched junction bases numbered 9, after V lost 0 bases and J lost 5 bases. Germline CDR1 reads LGHNA; CDR2 reads YSLEER. Here the CDR3 reads CASSQDNRQGRTEAFF. The DNA for the CDR3 is TGCGCCAGCAGCCAAGATAACAGACAGGGAAGAACTGAAGCTTTCTTT.

The chain employs TRBV29-1 and TRBJ2-7; perhaps TRBD2 as D (5 bases). The V gene's germline CDR1 is SQVTM and CDR2 ANQGSEA. This CDR3 is built from 12 residues. Trimming left V 4 bases short and J 4 bases short, with 11 bases between. In nucleotides, the CDR3 is TGCAGCGTTGTTGGGAGCGTTTACGAGCAGTACTTC. Protein: CSVVGSVYEQYF.

Concerning this clone: The junction differs from germline at one of its ends, possibly a read error. CDR3 in amino acids: CASSVAGGGETQYF. The DNA for the CDR3 is TGTGCCAGCAGCGTAGCGGGAGGGGGTGAGACCCAGTACTTC. The rearrangement joins TRBV7-9 to TRBJ2-5; the match to TRBD2 covers 11 bases. Germline CDR1 SEHNR, CDR2 FQNEAQ (reference sequence). The CDR3 runs 14 residues.

This clone was observed a single time. V and J are TRBV27 and TRBJ1-2; 8 bases line up with TRBD1. There are 14 residues in the CDR3. J lost 5 bases, V lost 4 bases, and 6 bases had no gene match. The germline gives CDR1 MNHEY, CDR2 SMNVEV (reference sequence). The CDR3 DNA is TGTGCCAGCAGTTCAGACAGGGGCCGGTATGGCTACACCTTC. This encodes CASSSDRGRYGYTF.

J is TRBJ2-7 and V is TRBV9, with D possibly being TRBD1 (6 bases). V lost 0 bases and J lost 0, with 13 bases in between. Per germline, CDR1 SGDLS and CDR2 YYNGEE. This CDR3 has 16 residues. The DNA of the CDR3 is TGTGCCAGCAGCGTAGGACAGGACGGATACTCCTACGAGCAGTACTTC. Translating gives CASSVGQDGYSYEQYF.

The V call is TRBV6-4, the J call TRBJ1-1, with TRBD1 as a possible D gene (6 bases). This CDR3 is 14 amino acids long. Germline CDR1 MRHNA, CDR2 SNTAGT. Trimming cost V 8 bases and J 1 base, with 14 bases left between them. The CDR3 DNA reads TGTGCCAGCGGCGCTATGGACAGGAACACTGAAGCTTTCTTT. It codes for CASGAMDRNTEAFF.

The chain has TRBV28 and TRBJ1-3; TRBD1 matches 8 bases. After removal of 5 bases from V and 0 bases from J, the junction contained 9 bases not matched to a gene. This CDR3 has 17 residues. Germline V gene lookup returns CDR1 MDHEN and CDR2 SYDVKM. The CDR3: CASSTGQDWGSGNTIYF. The CDR3 nucleotides read TGTGCCAGCAGTACGGGACAGGACTGGGGCTCTGGAAACACCATATATTTT.

The V and J genes are TRBV13 and TRBJ2-2; maybe TRBD1 (6 bases). V lost 4 bases and J 4 bases, leaving 13 bases between the germline ends. Germline V lookup: CDR1 PRHDT, CDR2 FYEKMQ (reference sequence). The CDR3 length is 15 residues. The CDR3 is CASSSPGQRTGELFF. CDR3 nucleotide sequence: TGTGCCAGCAGCTCTCCCGGACAGCGCACCGGGGAGCTGTTTTTT.

This clone was seen only once. The chain employs TRBV27 and TRBJ1-2; unclear D gene. The CDR3 runs to 14 residues. V was clipped by 7 bases and J by 2 bases, with 14 bases between them. Per germline, CDR1 MNHEY and CDR2 SMNVEV (reference sequence). This CDR3 is CASKLGGSNYGYTF. CDR3 DNA: TGTGCCAGCAAGTTGGGAGGCAGCAACTATGGCTACACCTTC.

The chain uses TRBV6-1 and TRBJ2-1; no firm D call. The V gene lost 0 bases and the J gene lost 7 bases, with 7 bases spanning the gap. CDR3 size: 13 residues. Germline assignment: CDR1 MNHNS and CDR2 SASEGT. CDR3 nucleotides: TGTGCCAGCAGTGAAGCGAGACTGAATGAGCAGTTCTTC. Amino acid sequence: CASSEARLNEQFF.

The sample holds one count of this clone. The J gene is TRBJ1-5, the V gene TRBV28; D might be TRBD1 (5 bases). This CDR3 is built from 13 residues. Germline loops: CDR1 MDHEN, CDR2 SYDVKM. The germline V and J ends were trimmed by 6 bases and 1 base, with 7 bases remaining between them. The CDR3 loop reads CASRGQSNQPQHF. The CDR3 DNA reads TGTGCCAGCAGGGGGCAGAGCAATCAGCCCCAGCATTTT.

The chain combines TRBV29-1 with TRBJ2-4, with D perhaps matching TRBD2 (5 bases). The CDR3 sequence is 13 residues long. In germline, CDR1 is SQVTM, CDR2 ANQGSEA. With 0 bases removed from V and 3 bases from J, the gap between germline ends came to 6 bases. The CDR3 loop reads CSVEESGKNIQYF. The CDR3 DNA reads TGCAGCGTTGAAGAGAGCGGCAAAAACATTCAGTACTTC.

The CDR3, as DNA: TGTGCCAGCAGCTTGGATCGGGGGTACGAGCAGTACTTC. Protein product: CASSLDRGYEQYF. The rearrangement joins TRBV5-8 to TRBJ2-7; D might be TRBD2 (6 bases). CDR1 and CDR2 (germline): SGHTS, YDEGEE. The CDR3 has 13 amino acids. Trimming took off 0 bases at V and 4 bases at J, with 8 bases between the two ends. Filled out from reference TRBV5-8 and TRBJ2-7, the complete variable domain reads EAGVTQSPTHLIKTRGQQATLRCSPISGHTSVYWYQQALGLGLQFLLWYDEGEERNRGNFPPRFSGRQFPNYSSELNVNALELEDSALYLCASSLDRGYEQYFGPGTRLTVT.

The V gene is TRBV7-9, the J gene TRBJ2-1; perhaps TRBD2 as D (6 bases). Germline values: CDR1 SEHNR, CDR2 FQNEAQ (reference sequence). The V gene lost 1 base and the J gene lost 8 bases, with 12 bases spanning the gap. This CDR3 contains 14 residues. CDR3 sequence reads: CASSLDSRRDEQFF. The CDR3 DNA reads as TGTGCCAGCAGCTTAGATTCTAGGAGGGATGAGCAGTTCTTC.

CDR3 sequence (DNA): TGTGCCAGCAGCATGACTAGCGGGGGAAACATTCAGTACTTC. Its translation is CASSMTSGGNIQYF. The chain uses TRBV13 and TRBJ2-4; TRBD2 matches at 12 bases. CDR3 length: 14 amino acids. V dropped 5 bases and J dropped 6; count of bases not matched to a gene: 2. Germline CDR1 is PRHDT and CDR2 is FYEKMQ (reference sequence). The variable domain in full, with the rest retrieved from reference TRBV13 and TRBJ2-4, is AAGVIQSPRHLIKEKRETATLKCYPIPRHDTVYWYQQGPGQDPQFLISFYEKMQSDKGSIPDRFSAQQFSDYHSELNMSSLELGDSALYFCASSMTSGGNIQYFGAGTRLSVL.

This clone was observed a few times. The gene calls are TRBV7-9 and TRBJ1-5; 7 bases are a match to TRBD1. CDR3 length: 13 residues. Unmatched junction bases numbered 7, after V lost 5 bases and J lost 9 bases. From germline, CDR1 is SEHNR and CDR2 FQNEAQ (reference sequence). The CDR3 region has the DNA TGTGCCAGCAGCCCCGGGACAGCACGGCCCCAGCATTTT. Protein sequence: CASSPGTARPQHF. Variable domain in full (rest from reference TRBV7-9 and TRBJ1-5): DTGVSQNPRHKITKRGQNVTFRCDPISEHNRLYWYRQTLGQGPEFLTYFQNEAQLEKSRLLSDRFSAERPKGSFSTLEIQRTEQGDSAMYLCASSPGTARPQHFGDGTRLSIL.

V usage is TRBV4-3 and J usage is TRBJ2-3; perhaps TRBD2 as D (5 bases). The germline gives CDR1 LGHNA, CDR2 YSLEER. This CDR3 spans 15 amino acids. Deletions cut 0 bases from V and 4 bases from J, with 11 bases between. CDR3 DNA sequence: TGCGCCAGCAGCCAAGATACGGGATTCGCAGATACGCAGTATTTT. It is translated as CASSQDTGFADTQYF.

V gene TRBV28 combines with J gene TRBJ1-3, with a possible D match to TRBD1 (6 bases). Germline values: CDR1 MDHEN, CDR2 SYDVKM. V lost 6 bases, J lost 0 bases, and 9 bases lay in between. The CDR3 length is 14 residues. CDR3: CASSTGNSGNTIYF. CDR3 DNA: TGTGCCAGCAGCACAGGGAACTCTGGAAACACCATATATTTT.

This chain's CDR3 is CASSQGQPYGYTF. CDR3 sequence (DNA): TGTGCCAGCAGCCAGGGACAGCCCTATGGCTACACCTTC. The gene calls are TRBV9 and TRBJ1-2; 7 bases align to TRBD1. J was trimmed by 4 bases and V by 4 bases; bases with no gene match: 4. The CDR3 is 13 residues long. CDR1 SGDLS and CDR2 YYNGEE come from the germline V gene.

The rearrangement joins TRBV11-3 to TRBJ1-1; no firm D call. V was pared by 5 bases and J by 10 bases, with 20 bases between. The CDR3 runs 14 residues. Per germline, CDR1 SGHNT and CDR2 YENEEA. CDR3: CASSPDGATRRAFF. The CDR3 DNA reads as TGTGCCAGCAGCCCCGACGGAGCCACGAGGAGAGCTTTCTTT.

The rearrangement uses TRBV9 and TRBJ2-1; a weak D match, TRBD1 (6 bases). CDR1 is SGDLS, CDR2 YYNGEE, per germline. Trimming stripped 0 bases from V and 6 bases from J, with 13 bases between. The CDR3 length is 15 residues. CDR3 sequence reads: CASSVEVGRGNEQFF. In DNA, the CDR3 is TGTGCCAGCAGCGTAGAGGTCGGCAGGGGCAATGAGCAGTTCTTC.